These 14 T cell receptor beta chains were sequenced from one sample in a study of OX40 agonist ivuxolimab in advanced cancers. The repertoire was sequenced with immunoSEQ multiplex PCR; TCRdb's copy has only in-frame clones and lacks some. The sample shows roughly 80,000 clones, 90% to 95% of them seen only once. The starting material was CD4+ or CD8+ T cells sorted from blood, obtained in a trial of the OX40 agonist ivuxolimab. These TCRs come from an adult with an advanced solid tumor such as melanoma, head and neck, liver or kidney cancer.

The chain employs TRBV5-1 and TRBJ2-1; 11 bases fit TRBD2. CDR1 SGHRS and CDR2 YFSETQ come from the germline V gene. The CDR3 covers 17 residues. V was pared by 4 bases and J by 2 bases, with 8 bases of the junction left unmatched. The CDR3 sequence: CASSNLGLAATYNEQFF. In DNA form, the CDR3 reads TGCGCCAGCAGCAACCTGGGACTAGCGGCGACCTACAATGAGCAGTTCTTC.

The chain uses TRBV19 and TRBJ1-1; 7 bases agree with TRBD1. This CDR3 is 18 amino acids long. V lost 4 bases to trimming and J lost 0 bases; unmatched junction nucleotides: 14. CDR1 and CDR2 (germline): LNHDA, SQIVND (reference sequence). The CDR3 bases are TGTGCCAGTAGTAGCCTGGGGGGACAGCCCAAACTGAACACTGAAGCTTTCTTT. Translation gives CASSSLGGQPKLNTEAFF.

J is TRBJ1-1 and V is TRBV28; no reliable D call. This CDR3 region has 13 residues. Per the germline V gene, CDR1 is MDHEN and CDR2 is SYDVKM. V was pared by 4 bases and J by 4 bases, with 10 bases between. The CDR3 sequence: CASSYAHGTEAFF. The CDR3 region has the DNA TGTGCCAGCAGTTACGCTCACGGCACTGAAGCTTTCTTT.

This clone was observed a single time. The chain links TRBV9 to TRBJ1-1, with D uncertain. Germline V gene data show CDR1 as SGDLS and CDR2 as YYNGEE. The CDR3 is made up of 13 amino acids. V lost 4 bases and J 3 bases, leaving 10 bases between the germline ends. The CDR3 DNA sequence: TGTGCCAGCAGCACTCCAGGAGACACTGAAGCTTTCTTT. Translated, it gives CASSTPGDTEAFF.

V gene TRBV28 combines with J gene TRBJ2-1; possible D gene TRBD2, 6 bases. V gave up 3 bases and J gave up 15 bases, with 18 bases separating them. The CDR3 loop spans 13 amino acids. Germline CDR1 MDHEN, CDR2 SYDVKM. CDR3 in amino acids: CASSLIRSGDGFF. As DNA, the CDR3 is TGTGCCAGCAGTTTGATTCGATCGGGAGACGGGTTCTTC.

This clone has only a few counts. CDR3 loop: CASSWRGRTGELFF. The CDR3 DNA is TGTGCCAGCAGCTGGCGGGGCCGCACCGGGGAGCTGTTTTTT. The chain links TRBV13 to TRBJ2-2, with D possibly TRBD2 on 6 matching bases. This CDR3 has 14 residues. Germline CDR1 and CDR2: PRHDT and FYEKMQ (reference sequence). The V and J ends lost 4 bases and 4 bases respectively, with 10 bases between them.

The chain joins TRBV5-5 to TRBJ1-2, with a possible D match to TRBD1 (5 bases). The CDR3 consists of 15 residues. V was pared by 2 bases and J by 4 bases, with 15 bases between. Germline V CDR1 and CDR2: SGHKS, YYEKEE (reference sequence). The CDR3: CASSLPETEFYGYTF. The CDR3 DNA follows: TGTGCCAGCAGCTTACCCGAGACAGAGTTCTATGGCTACACCTTC.

This chain links TRBV7-2 with TRBJ1-5; D gene unclear. Per the germline V gene, CDR1 is SGHTA and CDR2 is FQGNSA. Trimming cost V 1 base and J 0 bases, with 13 bases left between them. The CDR3 is made up of 17 amino acids. CDR3 amino acids: CASSLEPATASNQPQHF. The DNA of the CDR3 is TGTGCCAGCAGCTTAGAACCCGCGACGGCTAGCAATCAGCCCCAGCATTTT.

The chain is built from TRBV7-3 and TRBJ2-1; 7 nucleotides match TRBD2. The CDR3 totals 13 residues. Trimming took 5 bases from V and 10 from J; bases not matched to a gene: 8. Germline V gives CDR1 SGHTA, CDR2 FQGTGA. For the CDR3, the DNA is TGTGCCAGCAGCCCCCCGGGACTAACCGAGCAGTTCTTC. The encoded protein is CASSPPGLTEQFF. Filled out from reference TRBV7-3 and TRBJ2-1, the complete variable domain reads GAGVSQTPSNKVTEKGKYVELRCDPISGHTALYWYRQSLGQGPEFLIYFQGTGAADDSGLPNDRFFAVRPEGSVSTLKIQRTERGDSAVYLCASSPPGLTEQFFGPGTRLTVL.

This rearrangement joins TRBV27 to TRBJ2-1; D possibly corresponds to TRBD2 (5 bases). CDR3 size: 15 residues. Looked up from germline, CDR1 is MNHEY and CDR2 is SMNVEV (reference sequence). V was clipped by 5 bases and J by 4 bases, with 15 bases between them. CDR3 DNA: TGTGCCAGCAGTGGTTTGCGGACTCCATACAATGAGCAGTTCTTC. Translated, it gives CASSGLRTPYNEQFF.

The chain carries TRBV27 and TRBJ2-7, with D tentatively TRBD2 (7 bases). The CDR3 has 12 amino acids. The germline gives CDR1 MNHEY, CDR2 SMNVEV (reference sequence). V lost 3 bases to trimming and J lost 10 bases, with 13 bases between them. Here the CDR3 reads CASSFMGGQQYF. The CDR3 DNA sequence: TGTGCCAGCAGTTTTATGGGGGGGCAACAGTACTTC.

The chain couples TRBV5-6 to TRBJ2-1; no clear D gene. V was trimmed by 0 bases and J by 13 bases, leaving 11 bases between them. This CDR3 comprises 12 residues. Germline V gene lookup returns CDR1 SGHDT and CDR2 YYEEEE. CDR3 DNA sequence: TGTGCCAGCAGCTTGGGGGCGGTGGGCCAGTTCTTC. Translating it yields CASSLGAVGQFF.

This clone has more than one count but fewer than ten. V gene TRBV9 combines with J gene TRBJ1-1; D gene ambiguous. The V gene lost 4 bases and the J gene lost 1 base, with 11 bases spanning the gap. The CDR3 length is 14 residues. CDR1 is SGDLS, CDR2 YYNGEE, per germline. This CDR3 reads CASSNTQANTEAFF. The CDR3 nucleotides are TGTGCCAGCAGCAACACTCAGGCGAACACTGAAGCTTTCTTT.

The gene calls are TRBV7-9 and TRBJ1-1; D uncertain. CDR1 is SEHNR and CDR2 is FQNEAQ in the germline V gene (reference sequence). V was trimmed by 5 bases and J by 6 bases, leaving 7 bases between them. This CDR3 spans 11 amino acids. The CDR3 DNA sequence: TGTGCCAGCAGCCACCCATCTGAAGCTTTCTTT. Translated, it gives CASSHPSEAFF.